The 29 T cell receptor beta chains below come from one sample, sequenced in a study of response to subunit inactivated influenza vaccine. TCRdb reprocessed the RT-PCR reads with MiXCR, giving one entry per CDR3 protein. Of 450,000 to 600,000 distinct CDR3 sequences listed, 7.2% are singletons. Specimen: PBMCs from blood, collected around 25 months after vaccination. All receptors derive from a man aged 50 to 75 who received an inactivated influenza vaccine.

This clonotype was counted only a few times. The V and J genes are TRBV7-2 and TRBJ2-7; 9 bases are shared with TRBD1. The CDR3 extends over 15 amino acids. With 1 base clipped from V and 6 bases from J, the junction kept 7 bases outside the gene matches. Germline V lookup: CDR1 SGHTA, CDR2 FQGNSA. The chain's CDR3 is CASSLVTGGVAEQYF. The DNA of the CDR3 is TGTGCCAGCAGCTTAGTTACAGGGGGCGTAGCCGAGCAGTACTTC.

This clonotype was found many times. The chain combines TRBV7-2 with TRBJ2-3, with D maybe TRBD2 (6 bases). The CDR3 extends over 14 amino acids. The V end lost 0 bases, the J end lost 4 bases, and 8 bases lay between the germline ends. Per germline, CDR1 SGHTA and CDR2 FQGNSA. CDR3 DNA sequence: TGTGCCAGCAGCTTAGCCGCTAGCGCAGATACGCAGTATTTT. The encoded protein is CASSLAASADTQYF.

The chain recombines TRBV7-8 with TRBJ1-6; TRBD1 might be the D (5 bases). This CDR3 is built from 15 residues. Trimming took 5 bases from V and 10 from J, leaving 18 bases between them. CDR1 is SGHVS, CDR2 FQNEAQ, per germline. The CDR3 bases are TGTGCCAGCAGCGAAAGCGGGACTAAAGGCTCACCCCTCCACTTT. It codes for CASSESGTKGSPLHF. Together with reference TRBV7-8 and TRBJ1-6, the CDR3 gives the full variable domain: GAGVSQSPRYKVAKRGQDVALRCDPISGHVSLFWYQQALGQGPEFLTYFQNEAQLDKSGLPSDRFFAERPEGSVSTLKIQRTQQEDSAVYLCASSESGTKGSPLHFGNGTRLTVT.

This clonotype occurred a few times. V usage is TRBV6-2 or TRBV6-3 and J usage is TRBJ2-1; a weak D match, TRBD2 (7 bases). The CDR3 length is 15 residues. Trimming left V 7 bases short and J 3 bases short, with 16 bases between. CDR1 and CDR2 from the germline V gene are MNHEY and SVGEGT. The CDR3 bases are TGTGCCAGCACCGACCGGAGGGGGGGCTACAATGAGCAGTTCTTC. It encodes CASTDRRGGYNEQFF.

This clonotype was seen a handful of times. The chain recombines TRBV4-3 with TRBJ2-3, with D hard to call. From germline, CDR1 is LGHNA and CDR2 YSLEER. The V end was cut by 0 bases, the J end by 5 bases, with 12 bases between. The CDR3 length is 15 residues. This chain's CDR3 is CASSQEPTAEDTQYF. Here the CDR3 DNA reads TGCGCCAGCAGCCAAGAGCCCACCGCGGAAGATACGCAGTATTTT.

The V gene is TRBV4-2, the J gene TRBJ1-4; no clear D gene. Between the trimmed V and J ends, which lost 1 base and 2 bases, there was a span of 11 bases. Germline V gene lookup returns CDR1 LGHNA and CDR2 YNFKEQ. This CDR3 spans 16 amino acids. Written as DNA, the CDR3 is TGTGCCAGCAGCCAAGCGGTGAGGACCACTAATGAAAAACTGTTTTTT. Translating gives CASSQAVRTTNEKLFF.

This clonotype was observed many times. The chain has TRBV7-2 and TRBJ2-7; 7 nucleotides agree with TRBD1. CDR1 is SGHTA, CDR2 FQGNSA, per germline. This CDR3 contains 16 residues. The junction had 13 bases not matched to a gene; V was cut back by 4 bases and J by 4 bases. The CDR3 DNA follows: TGTGCCAGCAGCTCAAACGCCGGGACAGCATGGTACGAGCAGTACTTC. Translation: CASSSNAGTAWYEQYF.

This clonotype was seen a handful of times. The genes are TRBV10-3 and TRBJ2-7, with 7 positions matching TRBD1. Looked up from germline, CDR1 is ENHRY and CDR2 is SYGVKD. The CDR3 length is 14 residues. V shed 0 bases, J shed 6 bases, and the junction held 5 bases outside the gene matches. DNA for the CDR3: TGTGCCATCAGTGAGTCTGGACAGGTCTTCGAGCAGTACTTC. This sequence encodes CAISESGQVFEQYF.

The sample holds a few counts of this clonotype. The chain uses TRBV7-9 and TRBJ2-7, with D possibly TRBD1 on 5 matching bases. The germline gives CDR1 SEHNR, CDR2 FQNEAQ (reference sequence). This CDR3 contains 14 residues. With 5 bases removed from V and 5 bases from J, the gap between germline ends came to 16 bases. CDR3 protein: CASSPVTQGHEQYF. CDR3 nucleotide sequence: TGTGCCAGCAGCCCAGTTACGCAGGGCCACGAGCAGTACTTC.

This clonotype was counted a few times. The chain combines TRBV14 with TRBJ2-2; TRBD2 is a possible D gene (6 bases). The CDR3 totals 13 residues. The germline gives CDR1 SGHDN, CDR2 FVKESK. The V end lost 3 bases, the J end lost 6 bases, and 8 bases lay between the germline ends. The CDR3 protein is CASSHLASGELFF. The CDR3 nucleotides read TGTGCCAGCAGCCACCTAGCGTCCGGGGAGCTGTTTTTT. Complete variable domain (other parts from reference TRBV14 and TRBJ2-2): EAGVTQFPSHSVIEKGQTVTLRCDPISGHDNLYWYRRVMGKEIKFLLHFVKESKQDESGMPNNRFLAERTGGTYSTLKVQPAELEDSGVYFCASSHLASGELFFGEGSRLTVL.

At least ten counts were recorded for this clonotype. This sequence joins TRBV6-1 and TRBJ2-3, with 8 bases matching TRBD1. Germline CDR1 and CDR2: MNHNS and SASEGT. V was pared by 6 bases and J by 4 bases, with 12 bases of the junction left unmatched. CDR3 size: 16 residues. CDR3: CASRGAGQESADTQYF. The CDR3 region has the DNA TGTGCCAGCAGAGGGGCGGGACAGGAGAGCGCAGATACGCAGTATTTT.

This clonotype was detected only a few times. V is TRBV27 and J is TRBJ2-3; D perhaps matches TRBD2 (6 bases). Germline CDR1 MNHEY, CDR2 SMNVEV (reference sequence). The CDR3 contains 15 residues. The ends were cut back, 3 bases at V and 3 bases at J, with 13 bases in the middle. CDR3 nucleotides: TGTGCCAGCAGTTTTGAGGGGAGGTGGACAGATACGCAGTATTTT. Protein: CASSFEGRWTDTQYF.

The sample holds many counts of this clonotype. The chain joins TRBV28 to TRBJ2-3; 7 nucleotides agree with TRBD2. V shed 4 bases, J shed 0 bases, and the junction held 10 bases outside the gene matches. The germline V gene encodes CDR1 MDHEN and CDR2 SYDVKM. The CDR3 has 17 amino acids. CDR3 loop: CASSSLEVSGSTDTQYF. The CDR3 DNA sequence: TGTGCCAGCAGTTCCCTTGAGGTTAGCGGGAGCACAGATACGCAGTATTTT. Looking up the rest from reference TRBV28 and TRBJ2-3 gives the full variable domain: DVKVTQSSRYLVKRTGEKVFLECVQDMDHENMFWYRQDPGLGLRLIYFSYDVKMKEKGDIPEGYSVSREKKERFSLILESASTNQTSMYLCASSSLEVSGSTDTQYFGPGTRLTVL.

This clonotype was recorded at least ten times. V is TRBV2 and J is TRBJ1-2; 9 bases are shared with TRBD1. Germline V gene sequence: CDR1 SNHLY, CDR2 FYNNEI. This CDR3 is 16 amino acids long. The V and J ends lost 2 bases and 4 bases, in that order; junction bases with no gene match: 8. The CDR3 region is CASSESATGQGYGYTF. CDR3 nucleotides: TGTGCCAGCAGTGAATCAGCGACGGGACAGGGCTATGGCTACACCTTC.

J is TRBJ2-3 and V is TRBV20-1, with 11 bases that match TRBD2. The length of the CDR3 is 14 residues. The junction had 6 bases not matched to a gene; V was cut back by 5 bases and J by 5 bases. Germline V gene data show CDR1 as DFQATT and CDR2 as SNEGSKA (reference sequence). CDR3 sequence: CSAGSGGAKDTQYF. In DNA form, the CDR3 reads TGCAGTGCTGGTAGCGGGGGGGCGAAAGATACGCAGTATTTT.

The V gene is TRBV12-3 or TRBV12-4, the J gene TRBJ2-3; perhaps D is TRBD1 or TRBD2 (7 bases each). The CDR3 is 14 amino acids. V lost 2 bases, J lost 9 bases, and 15 bases lay in between. Here the CDR3 DNA reads TGTGCCAGCAGTTTACGGCAGGGGGGGAGGACGCAGTATTTT. It codes for CASSLRQGGRTQYF.

This clonotype was observed many times. V gene TRBV28 combines with J gene TRBJ1-2, with D unclear. Trimming removed 1 base at V and 4 bases at J, with 7 bases between. The CDR3 totals 13 residues. The V gene's germline CDR1 is MDHEN and CDR2 SYDVKM. The CDR3 bases are TGTGCCAGCAGTTTATCAGACTCCTATGGCTACACCTTC. Residues: CASSLSDSYGYTF.

This clonotype was seen more than once but under ten times. V and J are TRBV20-1 and TRBJ2-5; no firm D call. Trimming pared 1 base from V and 1 base from J, leaving 13 bases between. Germline assignment: CDR1 DFQATT and CDR2 SNEGSKA (reference sequence). The CDR3 loop spans 15 amino acids. CDR3 protein: CSARVVLNAQETQYF. The CDR3 bases are TGCAGTGCTAGAGTCGTCCTAAATGCCCAAGAGACCCAGTACTTC.

CDR3 coding DNA: TGTGCCAGCAGCTTGTCCGGGACTAGCGCTTACAATGAGCAGTTCTTC. The encoded protein is CASSLSGTSAYNEQFF. The V gene is TRBV5-5, the J gene TRBJ2-1; 10 bases line up with TRBD2. This CDR3 contains 16 residues. J was trimmed by 4 bases and V by 1 base; bases with no gene match: 5. Germline V gene lookup returns CDR1 SGHKS and CDR2 YYEKEE (reference sequence).

This chain joins TRBV7-9 and TRBJ2-3, with a possible D match to TRBD2 (6 bases). Trimming removed 5 bases at V and 4 bases at J, with 13 bases between. Looked up from germline, CDR1 is SEHNR and CDR2 is FQNEAQ (reference sequence). The length of the CDR3 is 14 residues. DNA for the CDR3: TGTGCCAGCAGCATCGGGACTTCGTCAGATACGCAGTATTTT. Encoded protein: CASSIGTSSDTQYF.

This clonotype was seen a few times. The chain joins TRBV6-2 or TRBV6-3 to TRBJ1-2; TRBD1 aligns across 9 bases. Per the germline V gene, CDR1 is MNHEY and CDR2 is SVGEGT. V dropped 6 bases and J dropped 8; count of bases not matched to a gene: 13. The CDR3 is 15 amino acids. CDR3 sequence: CASSRADRGSKGYTF. Written as DNA, the CDR3 is TGTGCCAGCAGCCGCGCGGACAGGGGCTCGAAAGGCTACACCTTC.

This clonotype came up many times. V is TRBV5-1 and J is TRBJ2-2; the D gene could be TRBD1 or TRBD2 (5 bases each). CDR1 is SGHRS and CDR2 is YFSETQ in the germline V gene. V lost 1 base, J lost 5 bases, and 12 bases lay in between. This CDR3 has 15 amino acids. The DNA of the CDR3 is TGCGCCAGCAGCTTGCGGGGCCCGGTTACCGGGGAGCTGTTTTTT. It is translated as CASSLRGPVTGELFF.

The chain combines TRBV7-9 with TRBJ1-4; D gene uncertain. V was trimmed by 2 bases and J by 3 bases, leaving 7 bases between them. The CDR3 runs 14 residues. CDR1 and CDR2 from the germline V gene are SEHNR and FQNEAQ (reference sequence). The CDR3: CASSLLQSNEKLFF. CDR3 in DNA: TGTGCCAGCAGCTTATTGCAGTCTAATGAAAAACTGTTTTTT.

This clonotype was counted at least ten times. V and J are TRBV24-1 and TRBJ2-3; D is possibly TRBD2 (5 bases). Germline lookup yields CDR1 KGHDR and CDR2 SFDVKD. V was trimmed by 9 bases and J by 0 bases, leaving 9 bases between them. The CDR3 loop spans 13 amino acids. This chain's CDR3 is CATSRGSTDTQYF. CDR3 coding DNA: TGTGCCACCTCCCGCGGGAGCACAGATACGCAGTATTTT.

The rearrangement uses TRBV5-1 and TRBJ2-1; TRBD2 matches at 7 bases. Looked up from germline, CDR1 is SGHRS and CDR2 is YFSETQ. Germline trimming cut 6 bases from V and 4 bases from J; bases unmatched to any gene: 10. CDR3 length equals 15 residues. This CDR3 reads CASIRHGGIYNEQFF. The CDR3, as DNA: TGCGCCAGCATTCGTCACGGGGGGATATACAATGAGCAGTTCTTC.

This chain uses TRBV5-1 with TRBJ2-3, with 7 bases aligning to TRBD2. Germline lookup yields CDR1 SGHRS and CDR2 YFSETQ. The CDR3 extends over 13 amino acids. The ends lost 3 bases at V and 4 bases at J; junction bases unmatched: 2. The CDR3 is CASSYGRPDTQYF. The CDR3 DNA reads as TGCGCCAGCAGCTACGGGAGGCCAGATACGCAGTATTTT.

This clonotype was counted ten times or more. The V and J genes are TRBV4-2 and TRBJ1-5, with 10 nucleotides matching TRBD1. The V and J ends lost 0 bases and 6 bases, in that order; junction bases with no gene match: 8. Germline loops: CDR1 LGHNA, CDR2 YNFKEQ. The CDR3 consists of 17 residues. The CDR3 DNA follows: TGTGCCAGCAGCCAAGAACCGCAGACAGGGGGCGGTCAGCCCCAGCATTTT. Protein sequence: CASSQEPQTGGGQPQHF.

This clonotype has more than one count but fewer than ten. The chain combines TRBV9 with TRBJ2-1; 10 bases align to TRBD2. Germline V gene lookup returns CDR1 SGDLS and CDR2 YYNGEE. V shed 5 bases and J 2 bases; nucleotides not matched to a gene: 4. This CDR3 region has 15 residues. The CDR3 region has the DNA TGTGCCAGCAGGGGGACTAGCGAACCCTACAATGAGCAGTTCTTC. This sequence encodes CASRGTSEPYNEQFF.

A few counts support this clonotype. The CDR3 sequence is CASSPRQGLAGEFF. The CDR3 DNA follows: TGTGCCAGCAGCCCAAGACAGGGACTAGCGGGAGAGTTCTTC. This chain links TRBV7-9 with TRBJ2-1, with 14 bases that match TRBD2. Germline V lookup: CDR1 SEHNR, CDR2 FQNEAQ (reference sequence). The V gene end was trimmed by 5 bases and the J gene end by 14 bases; junction bases not matched to a gene: 8. This CDR3 comprises 14 residues.